Below are 15 T cell receptor beta chains sequenced from a single sample in a study of cytomegalovirus exposure and HLA in healthy donors. Use of 60 Vbeta and 13 Jbeta primers characterized the PCR. The table came from immunoSEQ multiplex PCR; TCRdb's copy has only in-frame clones and leaves some out. The data show around 190,000 clones, about 77% seen once. The sample comprised PBMCs. The receptor set was obtained from a man in his sixties in good health and CMV-seronegative.

J is TRBJ2-5 and V is TRBV10-3, with 13 bases matching TRBD2. J lost 1 base, V lost 4 bases, and 3 bases had no gene match. The germline CDR1 and CDR2 sequences are ENHRY and SYGVKD. CDR3 length equals 16 residues. CDR3 region: CAISGTSGRAQETQYF. CDR3 in DNA: TGTGCCATCAGTGGTACTAGCGGGAGGGCCCAAGAGACCCAGTACTTC.

This chain uses TRBV21-1 with TRBJ2-4; no DNA check was done on the table's D call, TRBD1. TRBV21-1 is marked as a pseudogene. The CDR3 is 16 amino acids. The CDR3 DNA reads TGTGCCAGCAGCTCAAATCCCGGGACAGGGGAAAACATTCAGTACTTC. Its protein is CASSSNPGTGENIQYF.

This chain connects TRBV25-1 to TRBJ2-5, with D possibly being TRBD2 (7 bases). CDR3 length: 15 amino acids. Trimming stripped 6 bases from V and 4 bases from J, with 18 bases between. The V gene's germline CDR1 is MGHDK and CDR2 SYGVNS. The CDR3 DNA is TGTGCCAGCAGGCCTGCGGGGGCCGTCGGAGAGACCCAGTACTTC. Residues: CASRPAGAVGETQYF.

CDR3 sequence reads: CASSFEDSEYEQYF. The CDR3 DNA follows: TGTGCCAGCAGCTTTGAGGATTCAGAATACGAGCAGTACTTC. This chain links TRBV5-4 with TRBJ2-7, with D hard to call. Germline assignment: CDR1 SGHNT and CDR2 YYREEE (reference sequence). The CDR3 is 14 amino acids. V was trimmed by 2 bases and J by 4 bases, leaving 13 bases between them.

In its sample, this clone was seen a few times. The gene calls are TRBV28 and TRBJ2-7, with D perhaps TRBD1 (6 bases). The CDR3 is 18 amino acids. V shed 7 bases and J shed 0 bases, with 25 bases lying between them. Germline V CDR1 and CDR2: MDHEN, SYDVKM. The CDR3 is CASNRSRVKRGSSYEQYF. The DNA for the CDR3 is TGTGCCAGCAATCGAAGCAGGGTGAAGAGGGGGAGCTCCTACGAGCAGTACTTC.

This clone showed up just once. This rearrangement joins TRBV5-4 to TRBJ1-2, with D unclear. The germline V gene encodes CDR1 SGHNT and CDR2 YYREEE (reference sequence). V lost 0 bases to trimming and J lost 10 bases, with 19 bases between them. CDR3 length: 15 amino acids. The CDR3 DNA reads TGTGCCAGCAGCTTGGTGGGCCTGGCAGGCAGTCACTACACCTTC. It translates to CASSLVGLAGSHYTF. The variable domain in full, with the rest retrieved from reference TRBV5-4 and TRBJ1-2, is ETGVTQSPTHLIKTRGQQVTLRCSSQSGHNTVSWYQQALGQGPQFIFQYYREEENGRGNFPPRFSGLQFPNYSSELNVNALELDDSALYLCASSLVGLAGSHYTFGSGTRLTVV.

For this clone: An end of the junction does not agree with germline; a read error may underlie this. This chain's CDR3 is CASSQGHTGGRGNQPQNF. CDR3 bases: TGTGCCAGCAGCCAAGGACACACAGGGGGCAGGGGCAATCAGCCCCAGAATTTT. The V gene is TRBV4-2, the J gene TRBJ1-5, with 9 positions matching TRBD1. CDR3 length: 18 amino acids. The germline gives CDR1 LGHNA, CDR2 YNFKEQ.

The chain employs TRBV7-8 and TRBJ2-6; D unresolved. V dropped 3 bases and J dropped 4 bases, with 4 bases sitting between them. The CDR3 spans 13 residues. Germline loops: CDR1 SGHVS, CDR2 FQNEAQ. The DNA of the CDR3 is TGTGCCAGCAGCTTGGGCGGGGCCAACGTCCTGACTTTC. Translated: CASSLGGANVLTF.

The chain links TRBV30 to TRBJ2-1; 8 positions match TRBD2. Trimming cost V 4 bases and J 5 bases; bases outside gene matches: 16. This CDR3 comprises 17 residues. Germline V gene data show CDR1 as GTSNPN and CDR2 as SVGIG (reference sequence). As DNA, the CDR3 is TGTGCCTGGACCCCGACTGGACGGGGGGGGTTCCACAATGAGCAGTTCTTC. Residues: CAWTPTGRGGFHNEQFF. Drawing the rest from reference TRBV30 and TRBJ2-1, the complete variable domain is SQTIHQWPATLVQPVGSPLSLECTVEGTSNPNLYWYRQAAGRGLQLLFYSVGIGQISSEVPQNLSASRPQDRQFILSSKKLLLSDSGFYLCAWTPTGRGGFHNEQFFGPGTRLTVL.

J is TRBJ2-5 and V is TRBV28, with TRBD1 as a possible D gene (6 bases). Germline V gene sequence: CDR1 MDHEN, CDR2 SYDVKM. The V and J ends lost 6 bases and 3 bases respectively, with 11 bases between them. CDR3 length: 13 residues. This chain's CDR3 is CASSPQGKETQYF. CDR3 in DNA: TGTGCCAGCAGCCCCCAGGGGAAAGAGACCCAGTACTTC.

The chain has TRBV9 and TRBJ2-7; 12 bases match TRBD1. Per germline, CDR1 SGDLS and CDR2 YYNGEE. The J segment lost 5 bases and the V segment lost 4 bases, leaving 7 bases of the junction unmatched. The CDR3 spans 15 residues. The CDR3 spells CASSISGTGGNEQYF. The CDR3 DNA is TGTGCCAGCAGCATCTCCGGGACAGGGGGCAACGAGCAGTACTTC.

This clone has more than one count but fewer than ten. The genes are TRBV18 and TRBJ1-2, with no clear D. V was pared by 5 bases and J by 5 bases, with 15 bases between. The germline CDR1 and CDR2 sequences are KGHSH and LQKENI. This CDR3 comprises 14 residues. CDR3 nucleotides: TGTGCCAGCTCAGCAGGAACTGGTTTTTATGGCTACACCTTC. Its protein is CASSAGTGFYGYTF.

This chain joins TRBV28 and TRBJ1-5, with D possibly being TRBD1 (6 bases). The germline V and J ends were trimmed by 8 bases and 4 bases, with 9 bases remaining between them. Per germline, CDR1 MDHEN and CDR2 SYDVKM. The CDR3 has 12 amino acids. The CDR3 spells CASQGPNQPQHF. CDR3 sequence (DNA): TGTGCCAGCCAGGGGCCTAATCAGCCCCAGCATTTT.

This clone turned up a few times. The chain couples TRBV5-1 to TRBJ2-5, with 7 bases matching TRBD1. Losses at the gene ends were 3 bases for V and 2 bases for J; bases not matched to a gene: 1. This CDR3 is 13 amino acids long. Germline V CDR1 and CDR2: SGHRS, YFSETQ. DNA of the CDR3: TGCGCCAGCAGCTCCAGGGGGCAAGAGACCCAGTACTTC. Translating it yields CASSSRGQETQYF.

The chain has TRBV5-3 and TRBJ2-1; TRBD1 is a possible D gene (6 bases). TRBV5-3 is an ORF, and what it does is uncertain. This CDR3 comprises 15 residues. Between the trimmed V and J ends, which lost 4 bases and 8 bases, there was a span of 19 bases. CDR3 residues: CARSPKRTARDEQFF. Here the CDR3 DNA reads TGTGCCAGAAGCCCTAAGAGGACAGCCCGCGATGAGCAGTTCTTC.